These 15 T cell receptor beta chains came from one sample sequenced in a study of T cell repertoires in cytomegalovirus infection. TCRdb reprocessed the reads with MiXCR, giving one entry per CDR3 protein. The repertoire holds over 300,000 distinct CDR3 sequences, with over 7.5% as singletons. Sequenced sample: PBMCs. The receptors stem from a human donor in good health (CMV status not recorded). Some clones in this sample may be carry-over from other donors' samples.

The chain couples TRBV18 to TRBJ2-3; tentatively, D is TRBD2 (5 bases). Looked up from germline, CDR1 is KGHSH and CDR2 is LQKENI. The V and J ends lost 3 bases and 4 bases respectively, with 11 bases between them. The CDR3 covers 14 residues. The CDR3 DNA reads TGTGCCAGCTCACCTTCTAGCTTCCCAGATACGCAGTATTTT. Translated: CASSPSSFPDTQYF.

This clonotype was observed a few times. V gene TRBV27 combines with J gene TRBJ1-5, with no clear D. CDR1 is MNHEY, CDR2 SMNVEV, per germline (reference sequence). Trimming took 0 bases from V and 4 from J, leaving 7 bases between them. There are 14 residues in the CDR3. The CDR3 sequence is CASSLSRGNQPQHF. As DNA, the CDR3 is TGTGCCAGCAGTTTATCTCGTGGAAATCAGCCCCAGCATTTT.

The chain employs TRBV5-1 and TRBJ2-1; 8 bases are a match to TRBD2. CDR1 and CDR2 from the germline V gene are SGHRS and YFSETQ. This CDR3 comprises 16 residues. Trimming removed 3 bases from V and 1 base from J; junction bases left unmatched: 6. CDR3 DNA sequence: TGCGCCAGCAGCTCAGGACTAGCTCCTTCCTACAATGAGCAGTTCTTC. Its translation is CASSSGLAPSYNEQFF.

The chain couples TRBV7-8 to TRBJ2-5; 7 bases agree with TRBD2. Trimming at V came to 0 bases and at J to 5 bases, leaving 12 bases not matched to a gene. Germline CDR1 and CDR2: SGHVS and FQNEAQ. There are 17 residues in the CDR3. For the CDR3, the DNA is TGTGCCAGCAGCTTAGCGCTAAGGGACTACCGCAGGGAGACCCAGTACTTC. Encoded protein: CASSLALRDYRRETQYF.

This clonotype has more than one count but fewer than ten. This sequence joins TRBV4-3 and TRBJ2-5; 8 bases align to TRBD1. V was clipped by 0 bases and J by 1 base; unmatched bases: 4. This CDR3 spans 16 amino acids. In germline, CDR1 is LGHNA, CDR2 YSLEER. CDR3 protein: CASSQDARGRQETQYF. Here the CDR3 DNA reads TGCGCCAGCAGCCAAGATGCCAGGGGGCGCCAAGAGACCCAGTACTTC.

Points on this clonotype: This may arise from a read error, as a much more abundant clone is one base away. The V and J genes are TRBV7-2 and TRBJ2-1; 7 bases fit TRBD2. The V segment lost 5 bases and the J segment 9 bases; nucleotides outside the gene matches: 7. This CDR3 comprises 13 residues. From germline, CDR1 is SGHTA and CDR2 FQGNSA. CDR3 protein: CASSGGGAIEQFF. CDR3 DNA: TGTGCCAGCAGCGGGGGAGGGGCTATTGAGCAGTTCTTC.

The chain is built from TRBV20-1 and TRBJ2-7; D is uncertain. CDR1 is DFQATT and CDR2 is SNEGSKA in the germline V gene (reference sequence). V was pared by 3 bases and J by 0 bases, with 12 bases between. The CDR3 covers 14 residues. CDR3 bases: TGCAGTGCTAGTCCTTTGGGTGTCTCCTACGAGCAGTACTTC. Encoded protein: CSASPLGVSYEQYF.

The chain carries TRBV5-4 and TRBJ2-1, with D unclear. The CDR3 contains 14 residues. V was clipped by 0 bases and J by 0 bases, with 4 bases between them. Germline V gene data show CDR1 as SGHNT and CDR2 as YYREEE (reference sequence). For the CDR3, the DNA is TGTGCCAGCAGCTTGGACGACTCCTACAATGAGCAGTTCTTC. Its protein product is CASSLDDSYNEQFF.

This clonotype occurred a few times. The genes are TRBV4-3 and TRBJ1-5, with 7 bases identical to TRBD1. The CDR3 extends over 15 amino acids. Germline V lookup: CDR1 LGHNA, CDR2 YSLEER. The V gene end was trimmed by 0 bases and the J gene end by 6 bases; junction bases not matched to a gene: 5. This CDR3 reads CASSQDRTGVQPQHF. The CDR3 region has the DNA TGCGCCAGCAGCCAAGATAGAACAGGGGTTCAGCCCCAGCATTTT.

This clonotype was counted ten times or more. The chain carries TRBV7-2 and TRBJ1-2; 10 bases match TRBD1. The ends lost 4 bases at V and 8 bases at J; junction bases unmatched: 1. CDR1 and CDR2 (germline): SGHTA, FQGNSA. The CDR3 totals 12 residues. The CDR3 DNA follows: TGTGCCAGCAGCTGGGACAGGGGAGGCTACACCTTC. Protein product: CASSWDRGGYTF.

This clonotype was seen only a few times. The rearrangement links TRBV27 to TRBJ2-7; the D is unclear. CDR3 length: 13 residues. The germline V and J ends were trimmed by 3 bases and 1 base, with 7 bases remaining between them. CDR1 and CDR2 from the germline V gene are MNHEY and SMNVEV (reference sequence). The CDR3: CASSLHGSYEQYF. The CDR3 DNA reads as TGTGCCAGCAGTTTGCACGGTTCCTACGAGCAGTACTTC.

This clonotype was picked up many times. The CDR3 region is CASSPGGRNTIYF. CDR3 sequence (DNA): TGTGCCAGCAGCCCAGGGGGTAGAAACACCATATATTTT. The chain is built from TRBV7-2 and TRBJ1-3, with 7 bases lining up with TRBD1. The CDR3 is 13 amino acids. Germline V gene sequence: CDR1 SGHTA, CDR2 FQGNSA. V shed 5 bases and J 5 bases; nucleotides not matched to a gene: 3. The whole variable domain, filled in from reference TRBV7-2 and TRBJ1-3, reads GAGVSQSPSNKVTEKGKDVELRCDPISGHTALYWYRQSLGQGLEFLIYFQGNSAPDKSGLPSDRFSAERTGGSVSTLTIQRTQQEDSAVYLCASSPGGRNTIYFGEGSWLTVV.

V gene TRBV20-1 combines with J gene TRBJ2-1; tentative D call: TRBD2 (7 bases). Trimming took 0 bases from V and 9 from J, leaving 12 bases between them. Germline-derived CDR1 and CDR2 are DFQATT and SNEGSKA (reference sequence). The CDR3 has 13 residues. This CDR3 is CSAREGGATEQFF. The DNA for the CDR3 is TGCAGTGCTAGAGAAGGGGGGGCCACTGAGCAGTTCTTC.

This clonotype was counted a few times. The chain carries TRBV6-2 or TRBV6-3 and TRBJ1-2, with 7 positions matching TRBD1. The germline V gene has CDR1 MNHEY and CDR2 SVGEGT. CDR3 length: 15 residues. Unmatched junction bases numbered 10, after V lost 5 bases and J lost 4 bases. The CDR3 sequence is CASSSPGGAFYGYTF. Written as DNA, the CDR3 is TGTGCCAGCAGTAGCCCAGGGGGGGCCTTCTATGGCTACACCTTC.

In its sample, this clonotype was seen many times. This chain connects TRBV27 to TRBJ1-1; D perhaps matches TRBD1 (5 bases). CDR1 and CDR2 from the germline V gene are MNHEY and SMNVEV (reference sequence). There are 13 residues in the CDR3. Trimming removed 5 bases at V and 8 bases at J, with 15 bases between. The CDR3 reads CASSRGARREAFF. The CDR3 bases are TGTGCCAGCAGTCGAGGGGCGCGTAGGGAAGCTTTCTTT.